This entry features one T cell receptor beta chain sequence. Naivety among CD8 cells was defined by CD45RO negativity and positive CCR7 selection, thereby excluding terminally differentiated effector memory CD45RA+ cells. The CDR3 length is 14 residues. The V gene lost 3 bases and the J gene lost 3 bases, with 12 bases spanning the gap. Germline CDR1 reads SEHNR; CDR2 reads FQNEAQ (reference sequence). The data were taken from a study of shared clonotypes between healthy human individuals. The table came from immunoSEQ multiplex PCR; TCRdb's copy has only in-frame clones and leaves some out. Of about 2.2 million clones in the sample, 85% to 95% are singletons; the top ten hold 1.5% to 2%.

This chain joins TRBV7-9 and TRBJ2-7; D uncertain. Sequenced material: naive CD8+ T cells from PBMCs. This clonotype originated in a man aged 18 to 30 in good health. Some clones in this sample may be carry-over from other donors' samples. DNA of the CDR3: TGTGCCAGCAGCTTTAGAGAGAGGATCTACGAGCAGTACTTC. Its translation: CASSFRERIYEQYF.